This TCR beta chain was profiled in a study of blood T cell repertoires in COVID-19. At the level of the study: The United States, Italy and Spain supplied acute and convalescent COVID-19 samples. T cells, B-cell-depleted T cells, or PBMCs provided the cDNA or gDNA that served as material.

Original methodology: Reference gene primer amplification in the assay estimated nucleated cell counts. Clones were sequenced by immunoSEQ multiplex PCR, and TCRdb holds only the in-frame ones, with some missing. Clone size and the V and J calls come from that table; the DNA yielded D and trimming. The sample carries about 260,000 clones, roughly 87% recorded once. The germline gives CDR1 MDHEN, CDR2 SYDVKM. With 4 bases clipped from V and 2 bases from J, the junction kept 6 bases outside the gene matches. The CDR3 extends over 15 amino acids. The sample was peripheral blood. The chain uses TRBV28 and TRBJ2-3, with 7 bases matching TRBD1. This receptor was identified in a woman in her fifties or sixties who had recovered from COVID-19. CDR3 sequence reads: CASSWVDRVTDTQYF. The CDR3 DNA sequence: TGTGCCAGCAGTTGGGTAGACAGGGTCACAGATACGCAGTATTTT. The variable domain in full, completed from reference TRBV28 and TRBJ2-3, reads DVKVTQSSRYLVKRTGEKVFLECVQDMDHENMFWYRQDPGLGLRLIYFSYDVKMKEKGDIPEGYSVSREKKERFSLILESASTNQTSMYLCASSWVDRVTDTQYFGPGTRLTVL.